The present TCR beta chain was sequenced within a study of blood T cell repertoires in COVID-19. V shed 5 bases, J shed 0 bases, and the junction held 6 bases outside the gene matches. The CDR3 has 15 residues. Germline V CDR1 and CDR2: MNHNY, SVGAGI (reference sequence). How the authors handled the data: Reference gene primer amplification gave estimated nucleated cell counts. TCRdb's table, derived via immunoSEQ multiplex PCR, lists solely in-frame clones and lacks some. V, J and clone size reflect that table, while D and trimming were determined from the DNA. The data hold hundreds of thousands of clones, with 89% observed a single time.

The origin of this receptor is a woman aged 25 to 45 with COVID-19, enrolled during active disease. The chain carries TRBV6-6 and TRBJ2-5; 7 bases map to TRBD1. Sequenced material: peripheral blood. CDR3 amino acids: CASSPGQLYQETQYF. The CDR3 coding sequence is TGTGCCAGCAGTCCGGGACAGCTCTACCAAGAGACCCAGTACTTC.